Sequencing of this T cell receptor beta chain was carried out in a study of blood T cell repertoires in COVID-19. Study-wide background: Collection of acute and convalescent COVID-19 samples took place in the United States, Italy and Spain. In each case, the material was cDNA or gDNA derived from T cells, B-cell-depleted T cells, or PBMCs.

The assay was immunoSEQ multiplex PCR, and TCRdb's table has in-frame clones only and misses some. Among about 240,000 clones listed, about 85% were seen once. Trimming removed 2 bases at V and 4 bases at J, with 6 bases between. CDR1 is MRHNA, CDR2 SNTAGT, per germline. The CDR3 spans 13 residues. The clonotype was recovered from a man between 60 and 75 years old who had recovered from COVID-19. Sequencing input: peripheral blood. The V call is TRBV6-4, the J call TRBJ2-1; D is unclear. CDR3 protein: CASSDQEYNEQFF. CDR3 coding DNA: TGTGCCAGCAGTGACCAGGAATACAATGAGCAGTTCTTC.